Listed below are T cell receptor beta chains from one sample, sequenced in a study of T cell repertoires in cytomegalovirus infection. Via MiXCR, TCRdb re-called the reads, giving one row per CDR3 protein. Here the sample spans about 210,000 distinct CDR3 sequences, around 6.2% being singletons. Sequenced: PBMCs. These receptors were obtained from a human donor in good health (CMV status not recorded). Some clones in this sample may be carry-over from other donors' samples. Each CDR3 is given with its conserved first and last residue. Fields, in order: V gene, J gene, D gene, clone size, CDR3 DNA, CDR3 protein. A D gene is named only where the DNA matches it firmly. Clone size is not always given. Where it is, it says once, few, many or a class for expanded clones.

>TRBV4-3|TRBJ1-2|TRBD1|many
TGCGCCAGCAGCCAAGGAGAGGGGGCGTATGGCTACACCTTC
CASSQGEGAYGYTF
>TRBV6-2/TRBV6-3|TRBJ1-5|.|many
TGTGCCAGCAGTTACCTCCGAGCCTACAATCAGCCCCAGCATTTT
CASSYLRAYNQPQHF
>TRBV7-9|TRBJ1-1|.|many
TGTGCCAGCACTGACACGTTTAACACTGAAGCTTTCTTT
CASTDTFNTEAFF
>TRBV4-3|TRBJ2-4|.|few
TGCGCCAGCAGCCAAGGGGAAGTCGGCAAAAACATTCAGTACTTC
CASSQGEVGKNIQYF
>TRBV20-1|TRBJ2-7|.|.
TGCAGTGCTAGAGATGGAACGGGGAGACCCTACGAGCAGTACTTC
CSARDGTGRPYEQYF
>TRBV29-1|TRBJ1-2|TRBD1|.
TGCAGCGTTGAGGGGCAGGGGGTGATCGGCTACACCTTC
CSVEGQGVIGYTF
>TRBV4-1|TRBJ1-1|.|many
TGCGCCAGCAGCCAAGAGGCAGGGAGGCGGACTGAAGCTTTCTTT
CASSQEAGRRTEAFF
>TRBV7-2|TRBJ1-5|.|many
TGTGCCAGCAGCTTGGAGATCGGGGGATCTCAGCCCCAGCATTTT
CASSLEIGGSQPQHF
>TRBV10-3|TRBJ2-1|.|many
TGTGCCATCAGTGAGCTCCCCGGAGGGTACAATGAGCAGTTCTTC
CAISELPGGYNEQFF
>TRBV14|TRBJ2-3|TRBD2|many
TGTGCCAGCAGCCAAGAGAGGGAGGGAGATACGCAGTATTTT
CASSQEREGDTQYF
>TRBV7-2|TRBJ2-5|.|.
TGTGCCAGCAGCTTCGCAGGACAAGAGACCCAGTACTTC
CASSFAGQETQYF
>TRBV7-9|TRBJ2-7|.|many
TGTGCCAGCAGCCAGGCGGGACAGCATTACGAGCAGTACTTC
CASSQAGQHYEQYF
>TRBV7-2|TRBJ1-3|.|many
TGTGCCAGCAGCTTCTATGGACAGCTCATATATTTT
CASSFYGQLIYF
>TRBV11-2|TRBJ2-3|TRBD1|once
TGTGCCAGCAGCTTGAGGGGGCAGACGCATACGCAGTATTTT
CASSLRGQTHTQYF
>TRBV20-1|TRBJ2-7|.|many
TGCAGTGCTAGAGGTCAGCTATACGAGCAGTACTTC
CSARGQLYEQYF
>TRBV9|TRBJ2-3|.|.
TGTGCCAGCAGCGAGTTGGGGGTAATTCGCACAGATACGCAGTATTTT
CASSELGVIRTDTQYF
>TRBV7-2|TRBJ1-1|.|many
TGTGCCAGCAGCGGTGGGGGGGGTTCCCCTGAAGCTTTCTTT
CASSGGGGSPEAFF
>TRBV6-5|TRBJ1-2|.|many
TGTGCCAGCAGTTACTCGACCAGCGCAACCTATGGCTACACCTTC
CASSYSTSATYGYTF
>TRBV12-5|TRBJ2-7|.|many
TGTGCTAGTGGTTCGTCGAAACCAAGGGTAAGCTCCTACGAGCAGTACTTC
CASGSSKPRVSSYEQYF
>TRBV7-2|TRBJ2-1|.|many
TGTGCCAGCAGCTTATTCGGGGGAAGGGATGAGCAGTTCTTC
CASSLFGGRDEQFF
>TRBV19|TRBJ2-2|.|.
TGTGCCAGTGGGCAGGGGCCGAACACCGGGGAGCTGTTTTTT
CASGQGPNTGELFF
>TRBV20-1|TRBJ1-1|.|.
TGCAGTGCTAGAAATCCCCGGACCAGTCAGCACACTGAAGCTTTCTTT
CSARNPRTSQHTEAFF
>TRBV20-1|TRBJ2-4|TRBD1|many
TGCAGTGCTCGAACCGGACAGGGGAGAAACATTCAGTACTTC
CSARTGQGRNIQYF
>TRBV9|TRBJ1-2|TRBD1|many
TGTGCCAGCAGCGTAGCCGGACAGGGGACTCTCTATGGCTACACCTTC
CASSVAGQGTLYGYTF
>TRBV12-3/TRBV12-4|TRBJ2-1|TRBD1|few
TGTGCCAGCAGTCCGGGGACAGGGGTCTTGTTGCAGTTCTTC
CASSPGTGVLLQFF
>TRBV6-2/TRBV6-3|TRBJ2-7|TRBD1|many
TGTGCCAGCAGTTACCAAGGGACAGGGCCCTACGAGCAGTACTTC
CASSYQGTGPYEQYF
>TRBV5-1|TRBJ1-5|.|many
TGCGCCAGCAGCTTGGGGGGTATTAGCAATCAGCCCCAGCATTTT
CASSLGGISNQPQHF
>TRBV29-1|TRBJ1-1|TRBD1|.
TGCAGCGCCGCCAGGACAGGGTTCAGGTCTGAAGCTTTCTTT
CSAARTGFRSEAFF
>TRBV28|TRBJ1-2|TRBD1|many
TGTGCCAGCGGGGACAGGGTTGGCTACACCTTC
CASGDRVGYTF
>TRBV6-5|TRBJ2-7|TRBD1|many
TGTGCCAGTTGGGACAGCAGCTCCTACGAGCAGTACTTC
CASWDSSSYEQYF
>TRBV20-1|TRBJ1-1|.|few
TGCAGTGCTAGAGACTGGGGGGTCAACACTGAAGCTTTCTTT
CSARDWGVNTEAFF
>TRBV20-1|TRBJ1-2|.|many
TGCAGTGCTGGTCCAGGGCGTCGGTATGGCTACACCTTC
CSAGPGRRYGYTF
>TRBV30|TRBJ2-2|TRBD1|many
TGTGCCTGGAGGACGGGACAGGCGAACACCGGGGAGCTGTTTTTT
CAWRTGQANTGELFF
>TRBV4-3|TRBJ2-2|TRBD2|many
TGCGCCAGCAGCCGGGGCGGGGGGTCGAACACCGGGGAGCTGTTTTTT
CASSRGGGSNTGELFF
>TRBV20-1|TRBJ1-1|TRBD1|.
TGCAGTGCTAGGGGACAGACTGAAGCTTTCTTT
CSARGQTEAFF
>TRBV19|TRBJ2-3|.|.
TGTGCCAGTACCAGCGGAGGGGAATCCCTAATAGGGCCAGATACGCAGTATTTT
CASTSGGESLIGPDTQYF
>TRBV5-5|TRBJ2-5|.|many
TGTGCCAGCAGCTTGGAAACAACCCAAGAGACCCAGTACTTC
CASSLETTQETQYF
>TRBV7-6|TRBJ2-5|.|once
TGTGCCAGCAGCTTAGCGCTAGTCAGACAACAGACCCAGTACTTC
CASSLALVRQQTQYF
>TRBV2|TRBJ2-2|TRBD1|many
TGTGCCAGCAGTTACGACAGGGTAGACACCGGGGAGCTGTTTTTT
CASSYDRVDTGELFF